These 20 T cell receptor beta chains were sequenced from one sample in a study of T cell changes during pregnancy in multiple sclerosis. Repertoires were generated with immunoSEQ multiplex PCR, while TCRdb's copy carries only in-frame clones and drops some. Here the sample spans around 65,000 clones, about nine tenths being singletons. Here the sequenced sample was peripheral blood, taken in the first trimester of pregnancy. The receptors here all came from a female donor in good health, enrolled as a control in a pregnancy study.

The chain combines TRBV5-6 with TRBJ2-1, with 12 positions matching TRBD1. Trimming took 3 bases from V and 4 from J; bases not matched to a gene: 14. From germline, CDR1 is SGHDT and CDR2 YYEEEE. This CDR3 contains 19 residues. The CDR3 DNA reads TGTGCCAGCAGCTGGGGGACAGGGGGCTCTTCATTTATTTACAATGAGCAGTTCTTC. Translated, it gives CASSWGTGGSSFIYNEQFF.

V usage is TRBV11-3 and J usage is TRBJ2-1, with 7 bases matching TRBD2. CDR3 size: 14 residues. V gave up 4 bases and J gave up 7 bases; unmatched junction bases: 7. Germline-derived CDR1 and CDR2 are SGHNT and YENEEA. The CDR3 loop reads CASSSDPSGNEQFF. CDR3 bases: TGTGCCAGCAGCTCCGACCCTAGCGGAAATGAGCAGTTCTTC.

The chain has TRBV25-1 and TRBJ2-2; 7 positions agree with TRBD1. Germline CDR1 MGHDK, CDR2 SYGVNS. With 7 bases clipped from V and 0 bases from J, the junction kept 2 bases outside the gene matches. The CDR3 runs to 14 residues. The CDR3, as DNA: TGTGCCAGCATGGGACAGACGAACACCGGGGAGCTGTTTTTT. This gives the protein CASMGQTNTGELFF. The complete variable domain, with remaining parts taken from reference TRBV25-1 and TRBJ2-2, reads EADIYQTPRYLVIGTGKKITLECSQTMGHDKMYWYQQDPGMELHLIHYSYGVNSTEKGDLSSESTVSRIRTEHFPLTLESARPSHTSQYLCASMGQTNTGELFFGEGSRLTVL.

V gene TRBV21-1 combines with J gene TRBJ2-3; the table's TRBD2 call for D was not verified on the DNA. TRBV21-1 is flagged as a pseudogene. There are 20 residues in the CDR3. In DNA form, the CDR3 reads TGTGCCAGCAGCAAAAGGGAGGGACTAGCGTCTACCGACGTCACAGATACGCAGTATTTT. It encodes CASSKREGLASTDVTDTQYF.

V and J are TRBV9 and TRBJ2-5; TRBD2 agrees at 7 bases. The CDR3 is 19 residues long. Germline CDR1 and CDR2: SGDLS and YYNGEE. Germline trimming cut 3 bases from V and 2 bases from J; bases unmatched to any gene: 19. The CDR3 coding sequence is TGTGCCAGCAGCGCCGGCCCATTTGTGGGGGGGGGAGAACAAGAGACCCAGTACTTC. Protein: CASSAGPFVGGGEQETQYF.

The CDR3 DNA reads as TGTGCCAGCAGAGCTCTTACGGGGGGAGGTACTGAAGCTTTCTTT. Amino acids: CASRALTGGGTEAFF. The chain is built from TRBV6-9 and TRBJ1-1; possibly TRBD1 for D (5 bases). Germline assignment: CDR1 MNHGY and CDR2 SVAAGI. CDR3 length: 15 residues. V gave up 6 bases and J gave up 5 bases, with 19 bases separating them.

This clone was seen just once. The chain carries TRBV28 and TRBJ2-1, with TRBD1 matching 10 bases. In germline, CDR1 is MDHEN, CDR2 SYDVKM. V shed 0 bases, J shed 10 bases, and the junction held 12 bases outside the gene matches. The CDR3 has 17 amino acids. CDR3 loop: CASSLWGGQGGSREQFF. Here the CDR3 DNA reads TGTGCCAGCAGTTTATGGGGAGGACAGGGGGGATCTAGAGAGCAGTTCTTC.

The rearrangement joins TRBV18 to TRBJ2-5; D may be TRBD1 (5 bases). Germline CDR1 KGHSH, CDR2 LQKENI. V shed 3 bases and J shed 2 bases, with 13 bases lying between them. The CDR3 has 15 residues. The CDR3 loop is CASSPGQWRQETQYF. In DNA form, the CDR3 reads TGTGCCAGCTCACCGGGGCAGTGGCGGCAAGAGACCCAGTACTTC.

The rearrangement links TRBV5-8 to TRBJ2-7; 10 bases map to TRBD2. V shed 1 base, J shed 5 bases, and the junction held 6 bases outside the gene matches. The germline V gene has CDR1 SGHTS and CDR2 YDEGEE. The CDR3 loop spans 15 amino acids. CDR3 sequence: CASSLKASGRNEQYF. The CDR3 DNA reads TGTGCCAGCAGCTTGAAGGCTAGCGGGAGAAACGAGCAGTACTTC.

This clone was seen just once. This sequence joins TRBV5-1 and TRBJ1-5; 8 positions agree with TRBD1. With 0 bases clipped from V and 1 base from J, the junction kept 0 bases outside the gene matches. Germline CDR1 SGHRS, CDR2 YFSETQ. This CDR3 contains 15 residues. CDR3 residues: CASSLGQGSNQPQHF. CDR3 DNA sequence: TGCGCCAGCAGCTTGGGACAGGGGAGCAATCAGCCCCAGCATTTT.

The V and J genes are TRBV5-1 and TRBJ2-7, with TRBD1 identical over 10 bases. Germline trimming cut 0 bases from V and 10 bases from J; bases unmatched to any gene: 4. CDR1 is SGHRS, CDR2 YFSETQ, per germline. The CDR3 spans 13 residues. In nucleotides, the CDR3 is TGCGCCAGCAGCTTGGAGGACAGGGGGAACCAGTACTTC. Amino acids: CASSLEDRGNQYF.

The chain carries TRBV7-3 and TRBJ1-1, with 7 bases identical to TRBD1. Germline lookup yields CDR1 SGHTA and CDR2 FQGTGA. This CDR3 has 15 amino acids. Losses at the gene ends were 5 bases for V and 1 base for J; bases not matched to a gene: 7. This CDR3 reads CASSRTHRGNTEAFF. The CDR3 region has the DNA TGTGCCAGCAGCCGGACACACAGGGGGAACACTGAAGCTTTCTTT.

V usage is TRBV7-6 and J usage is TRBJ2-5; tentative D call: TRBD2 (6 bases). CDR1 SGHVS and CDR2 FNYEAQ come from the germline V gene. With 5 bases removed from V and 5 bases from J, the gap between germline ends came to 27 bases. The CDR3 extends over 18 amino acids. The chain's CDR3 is CASSHGEFETSVRETQYF. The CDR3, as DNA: TGTGCCAGCAGCCACGGGGAGTTCGAGACTAGTGTGCGGGAGACCCAGTACTTC. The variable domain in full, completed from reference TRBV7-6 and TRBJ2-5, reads GAGVSQSPRYKVTKRGQDVALRCDPISGHVSLYWYRQALGQGPEFLTYFNYEAQQDKSGLPNDRFSAERPEGSISTLTIQRTEQRDSAMYRCASSHGEFETSVRETQYFGPGTRLLVL.

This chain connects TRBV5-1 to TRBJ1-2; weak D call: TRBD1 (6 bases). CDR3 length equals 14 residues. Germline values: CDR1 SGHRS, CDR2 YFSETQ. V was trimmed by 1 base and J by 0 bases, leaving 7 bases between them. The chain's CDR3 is CASSLTGTNYGYTF. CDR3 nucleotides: TGCGCCAGCAGCTTGACAGGGACTAACTATGGCTACACCTTC.

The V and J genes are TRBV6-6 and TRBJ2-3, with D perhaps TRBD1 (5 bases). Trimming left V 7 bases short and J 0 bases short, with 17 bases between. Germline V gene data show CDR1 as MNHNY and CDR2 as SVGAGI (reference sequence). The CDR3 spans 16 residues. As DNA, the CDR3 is TGTGCCAGCACCCCCGGAAGGGGCACTAGCACAGATACGCAGTATTTT. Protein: CASTPGRGTSTDTQYF.

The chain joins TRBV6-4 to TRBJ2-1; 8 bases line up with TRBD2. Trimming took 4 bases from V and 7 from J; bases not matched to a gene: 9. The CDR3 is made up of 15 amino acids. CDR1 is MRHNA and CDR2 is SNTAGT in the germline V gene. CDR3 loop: CASSGAGEGGNEQFF. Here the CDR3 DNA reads TGTGCCAGCAGTGGAGCGGGAGAGGGGGGTAATGAGCAGTTCTTC.

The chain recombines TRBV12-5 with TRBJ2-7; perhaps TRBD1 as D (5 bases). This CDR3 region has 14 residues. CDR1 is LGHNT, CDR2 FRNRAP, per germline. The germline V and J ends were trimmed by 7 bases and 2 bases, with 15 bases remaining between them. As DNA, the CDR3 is TGTGCTAGTGCCTATACAGGTATTGCCTACGAGCAGTACTTC. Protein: CASAYTGIAYEQYF.

The CDR3 DNA follows: TGTGCCTGGAGTGTAGATAATCAGGATAACGGCTACACCTTC. It yields the protein CAWSVDNQDNGYTF. V and J are TRBV30 and TRBJ1-2; the D is unclear. Trimming cost V 0 bases and J 8 bases, with 16 bases left between them. Germline V CDR1 and CDR2: GTSNPN, SVGIG (reference sequence). The CDR3 loop spans 14 amino acids.

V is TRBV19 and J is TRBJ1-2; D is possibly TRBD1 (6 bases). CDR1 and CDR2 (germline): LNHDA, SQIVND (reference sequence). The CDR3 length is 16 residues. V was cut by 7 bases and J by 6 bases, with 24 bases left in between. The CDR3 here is CASTNTAGTSMHGYTF. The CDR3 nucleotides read TGTGCCAGTACCAACACCGCCGGGACATCTATGCATGGCTACACCTTC.

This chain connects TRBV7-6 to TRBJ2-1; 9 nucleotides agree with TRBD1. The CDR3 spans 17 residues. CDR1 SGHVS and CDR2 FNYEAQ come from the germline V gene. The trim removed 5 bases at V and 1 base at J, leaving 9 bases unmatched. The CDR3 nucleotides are TGTGCCAGCAGCCCCACAGGGGGCGCAGGGTCCTACAATGAGCAGTTCTTC. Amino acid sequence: CASSPTGGAGSYNEQFF.